This T cell receptor beta chain was identified during a study of PD-1 blockade in classical Hodgkin lymphoma. This clone was detected only a few times. Here immunoSEQ multiplex PCR was the method, and the copy in TCRdb shows in-frame clones only, minus some. The data contain roughly 31,000 clones, 85% to 90% of them singletons. Relapse after autologous stem cell transplantation occurred in every patient, and brentuximab vedotin exposure varied. By magnetic negative selection, CD4+ T cells were purified from thawed PBMCs. This receptor was identified in a human donor with classical Hodgkin lymphoma. The material sequenced was CD4+ T cells from blood, taken at baseline.

CDR3 bases: TGTGCCTCTGGACAGGGGTTAAACACTGAAGCTTTCTTT. It encodes CASGQGLNTEAFF. V and J are TRBV2 and TRBJ1-1, with 9 bases fitting TRBD1. Trimming cost V 11 bases and J 2 bases; bases outside gene matches: 6. CDR1 is SNHLY and CDR2 is FYNNEI in the germline V gene. This CDR3 spans 13 amino acids. Based on the CDR3 plus reference TRBV2 and TRBJ1-1, the full variable domain is EPEVTQTPSHQVTQMGQEVILRCVPISNHLYFYWYRQILGQKVEFLVSFYNNEISEKSEIFDDQFSVERPDGSNFTLKIRSTKLEDSAMYFCASGQGLNTEAFFGQGTRLTVV.